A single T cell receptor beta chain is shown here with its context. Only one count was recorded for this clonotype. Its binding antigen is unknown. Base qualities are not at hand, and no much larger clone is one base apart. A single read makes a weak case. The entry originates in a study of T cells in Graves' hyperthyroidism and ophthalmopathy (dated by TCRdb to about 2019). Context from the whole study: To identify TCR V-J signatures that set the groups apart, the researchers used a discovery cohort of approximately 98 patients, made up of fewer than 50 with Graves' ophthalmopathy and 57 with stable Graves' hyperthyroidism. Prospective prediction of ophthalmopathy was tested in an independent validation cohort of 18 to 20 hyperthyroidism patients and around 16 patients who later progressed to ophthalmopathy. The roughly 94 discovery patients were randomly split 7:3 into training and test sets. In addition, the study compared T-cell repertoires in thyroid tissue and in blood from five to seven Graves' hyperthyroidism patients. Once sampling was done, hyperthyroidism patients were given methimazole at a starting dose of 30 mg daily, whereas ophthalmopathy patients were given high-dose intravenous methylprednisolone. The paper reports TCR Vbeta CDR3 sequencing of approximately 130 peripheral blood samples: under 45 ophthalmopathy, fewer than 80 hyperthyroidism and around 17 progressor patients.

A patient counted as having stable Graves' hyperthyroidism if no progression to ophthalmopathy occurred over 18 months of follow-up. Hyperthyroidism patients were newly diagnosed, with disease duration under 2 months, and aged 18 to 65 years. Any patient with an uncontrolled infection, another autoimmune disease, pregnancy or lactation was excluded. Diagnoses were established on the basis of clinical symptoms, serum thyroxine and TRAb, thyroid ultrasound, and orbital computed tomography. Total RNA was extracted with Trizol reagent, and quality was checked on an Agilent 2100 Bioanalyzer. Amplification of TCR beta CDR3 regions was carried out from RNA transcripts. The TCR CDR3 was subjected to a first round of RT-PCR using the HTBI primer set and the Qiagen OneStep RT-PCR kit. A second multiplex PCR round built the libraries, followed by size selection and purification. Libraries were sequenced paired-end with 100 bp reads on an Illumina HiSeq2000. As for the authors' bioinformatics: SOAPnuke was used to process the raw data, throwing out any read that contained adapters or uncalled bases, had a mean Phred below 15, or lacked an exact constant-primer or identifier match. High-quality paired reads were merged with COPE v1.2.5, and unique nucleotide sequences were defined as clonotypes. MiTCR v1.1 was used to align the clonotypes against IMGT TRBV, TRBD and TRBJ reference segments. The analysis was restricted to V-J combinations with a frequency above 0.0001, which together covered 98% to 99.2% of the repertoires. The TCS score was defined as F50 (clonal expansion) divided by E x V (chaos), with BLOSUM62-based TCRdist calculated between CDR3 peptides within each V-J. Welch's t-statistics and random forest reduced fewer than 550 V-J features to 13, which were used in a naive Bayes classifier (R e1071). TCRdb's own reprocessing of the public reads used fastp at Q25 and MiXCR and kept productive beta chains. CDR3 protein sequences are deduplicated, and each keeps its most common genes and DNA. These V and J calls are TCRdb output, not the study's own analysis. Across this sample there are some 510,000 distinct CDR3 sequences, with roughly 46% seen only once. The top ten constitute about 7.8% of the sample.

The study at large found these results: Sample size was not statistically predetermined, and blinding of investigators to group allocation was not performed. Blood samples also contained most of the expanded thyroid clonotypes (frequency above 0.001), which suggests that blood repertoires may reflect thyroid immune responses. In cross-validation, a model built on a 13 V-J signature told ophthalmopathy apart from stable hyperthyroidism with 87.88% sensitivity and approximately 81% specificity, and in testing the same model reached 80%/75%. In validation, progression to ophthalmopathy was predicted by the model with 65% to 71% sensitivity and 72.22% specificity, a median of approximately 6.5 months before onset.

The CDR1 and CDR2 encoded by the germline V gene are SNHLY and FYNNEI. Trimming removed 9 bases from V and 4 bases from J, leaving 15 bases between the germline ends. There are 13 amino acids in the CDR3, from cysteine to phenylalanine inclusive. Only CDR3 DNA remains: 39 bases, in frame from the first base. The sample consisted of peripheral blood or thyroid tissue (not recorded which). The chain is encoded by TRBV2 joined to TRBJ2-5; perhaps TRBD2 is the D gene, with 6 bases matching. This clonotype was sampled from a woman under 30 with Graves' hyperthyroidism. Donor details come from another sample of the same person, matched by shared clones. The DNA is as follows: TGTGCCAGTCAAAGTCGGGGAGGAGAGACCCAGTACTTC. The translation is CASQSRGGETQYF. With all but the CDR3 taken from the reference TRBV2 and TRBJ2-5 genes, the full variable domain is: EPEVTQTPSHQVTQMGQEVILRCVPISNHLYFYWYRQILGQKVEFLVSFYNNEISEKSEIFDDQFSVERPDGSNFTLKIRSTKLEDSAMYFCASQSRGGETQYFGPGTRLLVL.